The clone carrying this T cell receptor beta chain appeared a few times. Its matching antigen is unknown. Between the mid-2010s and the late 2010s, patients underwent resection in Japan or China. Histologic diagnosis was independently verified by two lung pathologists. Using immunoSEQ multiplex PCR, the repertoire was profiled, and TCRdb retains in-frame clones only, with some absent. The table includes just over 4,000 clones, roughly 82% detected once. This entry is derived from a study of immune evolution from preneoplasia to lung adenocarcinoma. Study-wide points: Later-stage lesions seemingly showed higher T cell density and diversity than normal lung. From normal lung to invasive adenocarcinoma, top clone frequencies appeared to decrease.

The source is a donor at least 70 years old with lung adenocarcinoma. The sequencing input was FFPE adjacent normal lung tissue.

The CDR3 sequence is CASSPIKFYEQYF. DNA of the CDR3: TGTGCCAGCTCTCCAATAAAGTTCTACGAGCAGTACTTC. The chain couples TRBV2 to TRBJ2-7; D call uncertain. The CDR3 spans 13 residues. Germline V gene data show CDR1 as SNHLY and CDR2 as FYNNEI. Trimming stripped 8 bases from V and 3 bases from J, with 14 bases between.